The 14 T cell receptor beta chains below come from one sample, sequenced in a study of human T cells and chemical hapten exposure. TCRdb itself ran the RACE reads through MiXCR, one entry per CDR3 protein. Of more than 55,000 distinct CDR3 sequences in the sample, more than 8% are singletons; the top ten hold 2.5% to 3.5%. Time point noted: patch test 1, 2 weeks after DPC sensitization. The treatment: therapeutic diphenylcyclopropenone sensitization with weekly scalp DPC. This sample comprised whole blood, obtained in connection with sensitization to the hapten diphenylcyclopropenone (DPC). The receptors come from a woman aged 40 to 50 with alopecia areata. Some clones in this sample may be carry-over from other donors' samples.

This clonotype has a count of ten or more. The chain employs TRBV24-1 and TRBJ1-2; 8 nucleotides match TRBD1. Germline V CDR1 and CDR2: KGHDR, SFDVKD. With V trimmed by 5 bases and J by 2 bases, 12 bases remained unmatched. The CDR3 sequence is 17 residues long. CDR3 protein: CATSASSQGQGNYGYTF. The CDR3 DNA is TGTGCCACCAGTGCGTCGTCCCAAGGACAGGGAAACTATGGCTACACCTTC.

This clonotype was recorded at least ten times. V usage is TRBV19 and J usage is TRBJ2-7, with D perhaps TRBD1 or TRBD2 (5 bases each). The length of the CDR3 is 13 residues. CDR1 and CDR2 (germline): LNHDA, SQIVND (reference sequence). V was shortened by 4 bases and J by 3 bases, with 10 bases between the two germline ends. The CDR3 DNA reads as TGTGCCAGTAGTAGGGACGGAGTCTACGAGCAGTACTTC. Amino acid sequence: CASSRDGVYEQYF. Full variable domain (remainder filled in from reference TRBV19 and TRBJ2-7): DGGITQSPKYLFRKEGQNVTLSCEQNLNHDAMYWYRQDPGQGLRLIYYSQIVNDFQKGDIAEGYSVSREKKESFPLTVTSAQKNPTAFYLCASSRDGVYEQYFGPGTRLTVT.

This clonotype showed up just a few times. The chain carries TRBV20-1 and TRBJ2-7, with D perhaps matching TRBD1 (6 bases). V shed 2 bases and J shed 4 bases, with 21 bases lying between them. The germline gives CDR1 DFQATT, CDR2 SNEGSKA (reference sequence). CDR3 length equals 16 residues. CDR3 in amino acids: CSARPTTGFYRYEQYF. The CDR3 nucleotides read TGCAGTGCTAGACCCACAACAGGGTTTTATAGGTACGAGCAGTACTTC.

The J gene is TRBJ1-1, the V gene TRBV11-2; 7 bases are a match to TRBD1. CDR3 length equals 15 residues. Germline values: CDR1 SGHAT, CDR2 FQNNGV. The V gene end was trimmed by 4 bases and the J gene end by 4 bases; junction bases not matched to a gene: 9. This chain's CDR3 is CASSSTRQGGTEAFF. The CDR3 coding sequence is TGTGCCAGCAGCTCTACCCGACAGGGCGGCACTGAAGCTTTCTTT.

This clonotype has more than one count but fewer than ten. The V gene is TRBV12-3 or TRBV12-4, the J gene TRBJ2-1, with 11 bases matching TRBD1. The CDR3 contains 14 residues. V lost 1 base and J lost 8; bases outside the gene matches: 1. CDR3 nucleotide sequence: TGTGCCAGCAGTTTAGGGACAGGGGGCGATGAGCAGTTCTTC. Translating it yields CASSLGTGGDEQFF.

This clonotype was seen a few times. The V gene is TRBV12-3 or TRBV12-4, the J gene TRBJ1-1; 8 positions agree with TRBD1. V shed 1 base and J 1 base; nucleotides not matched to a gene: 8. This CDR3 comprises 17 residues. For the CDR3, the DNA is TGTGCCAGCAGTTTAGGTCATGGCGGGACAGGGAACACTGAAGCTTTCTTT. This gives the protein CASSLGHGGTGNTEAFF.

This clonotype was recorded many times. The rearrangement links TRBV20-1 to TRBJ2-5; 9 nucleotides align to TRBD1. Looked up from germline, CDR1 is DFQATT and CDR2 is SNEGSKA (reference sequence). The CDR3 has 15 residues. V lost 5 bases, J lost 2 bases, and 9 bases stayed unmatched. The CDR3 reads CSARRPGTGQETQYF. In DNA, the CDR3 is TGCAGTGCTCGCCGGCCCGGGACAGGGCAAGAGACCCAGTACTTC.

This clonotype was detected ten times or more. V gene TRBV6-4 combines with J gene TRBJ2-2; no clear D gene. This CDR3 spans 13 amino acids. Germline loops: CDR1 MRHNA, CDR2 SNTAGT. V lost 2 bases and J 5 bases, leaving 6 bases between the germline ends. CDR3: CASSDKETGELFF. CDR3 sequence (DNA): TGTGCCAGCAGTGACAAGGAGACCGGGGAGCTGTTTTTT.

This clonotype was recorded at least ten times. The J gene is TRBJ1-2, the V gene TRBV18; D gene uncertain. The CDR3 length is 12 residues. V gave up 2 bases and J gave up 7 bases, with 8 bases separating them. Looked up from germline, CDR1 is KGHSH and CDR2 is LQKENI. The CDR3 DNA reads TGTGCCAGCTCACCAATGGAGGGTGGCTACACCTTC. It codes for CASSPMEGGYTF.

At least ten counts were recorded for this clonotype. CDR3 sequence (DNA): TGTGCCAGCAGACTGGGGGGGCCGCAGTTCTTC. This encodes CASRLGGPQFF. This chain connects TRBV6-6 to TRBJ2-1; TRBD2 might be the D (7 bases). Trimming left V 6 bases short and J 12 bases short, with 12 bases between. This CDR3 spans 11 amino acids. Looked up from germline, CDR1 is MNHNY and CDR2 is SVGAGI (reference sequence).

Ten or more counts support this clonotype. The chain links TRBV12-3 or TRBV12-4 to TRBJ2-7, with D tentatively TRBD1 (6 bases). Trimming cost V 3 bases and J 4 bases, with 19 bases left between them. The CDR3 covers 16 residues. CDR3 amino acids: CASSLGTPPVEYEQYF. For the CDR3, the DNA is TGTGCCAGCAGTTTGGGGACACCGCCGGTTGAGTACGAGCAGTACTTC.

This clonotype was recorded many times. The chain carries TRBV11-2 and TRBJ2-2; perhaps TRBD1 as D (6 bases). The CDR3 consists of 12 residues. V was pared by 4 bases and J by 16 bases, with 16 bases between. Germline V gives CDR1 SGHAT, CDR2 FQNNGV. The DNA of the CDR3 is TGTGCCAGCAGCTGGGATGCGGACAGACAGTTTTTT. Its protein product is CASSWDADRQFF. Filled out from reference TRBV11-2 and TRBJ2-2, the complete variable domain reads EAGVAQSPRYKIIEKRQSVAFWCNPISGHATLYWYQQILGQGPKLLIQFQNNGVVDDSQLPKDRFSAERLKGVDSTLKIQPAKLEDSAVYLCASSWDADRQFFGEGSRLTVL.

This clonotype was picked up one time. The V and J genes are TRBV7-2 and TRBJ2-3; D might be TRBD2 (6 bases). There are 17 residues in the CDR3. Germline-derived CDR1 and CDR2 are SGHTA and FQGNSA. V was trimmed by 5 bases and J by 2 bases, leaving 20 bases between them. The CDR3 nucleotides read TGTGCCAGCAGCCTTCAACCGGGGGTTGGGGCCACAGATACGCAGTATTTT. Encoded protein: CASSLQPGVGATDTQYF.

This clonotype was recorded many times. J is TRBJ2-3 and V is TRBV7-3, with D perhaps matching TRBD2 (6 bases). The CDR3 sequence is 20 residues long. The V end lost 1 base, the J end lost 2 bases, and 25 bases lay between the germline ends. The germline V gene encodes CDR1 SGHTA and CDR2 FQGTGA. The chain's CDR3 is CASSLKPQVAGYTLTDTQYF. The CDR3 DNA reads TGTGCCAGCAGCTTAAAACCCCAGGTGGCGGGATATACCCTCACAGATACGCAGTATTTT.